These T cell receptor beta chains were read from a single sample in a study of beta chain features in type 1 diabetes. Libraries were prepared by immunoSEQ multiplex PCR; TCRdb keeps only in-frame clonotypes and omits some of them. The data hold over 500,000 clones, with 15% to 18% observed a single time. Sequencing was done on a sample of naive CD4+ T cells from blood. These receptors were taken from a man younger than 30 in good health. Both conserved end residues are part of each CDR3. A D gene is named only where the DNA matches it firmly. For some rows the clone size is stated as once, few or many, or as a class when expanded; others skip it.

>TRBV28|TRBD2|TRBJ2-1|NA
TGTGCCAGCAGACCCGGGACTAGGACCTACAATGAGCAGTTCTTC
CASRPGTRTYNEQFF
>TRBV19|TRBD1|TRBJ1-1|once
TGTGCCAGTAGGGGACAGGGGGCTAGTACTGAAGCTTTCTTT
CASRGQGASTEAFF
>TRBV7-2|NA|TRBJ1-3|few
TGTGCCAGCAGCTTGCATATTACTCGTGCCTCTGGAAACACCATATATTTT
CASSLHITRASGNTIYF
>TRBV6-6|NA|TRBJ1-4|NA
TGTGCCAGCAGCCGCTACGAAGAAAAACTGTTTTTT
CASSRYEEKLFF
>TRBV19|NA|TRBJ2-3|NA
TGTGCCAGTAGTCCGCGACCAAGGAGGTCCGATACGCAGTATTTT
CASSPRPRRSDTQYF
>TRBV7-7|NA|TRBJ2-1|few
TGTGCTAGCAGCCCCACAGGGACCCCCGATGAGCAGTTCTTC
CASSPTGTPDEQFF
>TRBV25-1|TRBD2|TRBJ2-3|NA
TGTGCCAGCAGTGGGACTAGCGGGTTAACAGATACGCAGTATTTT
CASSGTSGLTDTQYF
>TRBV14|TRBD1|TRBJ1-4|few
TGTGCCAGCAGCCAAGTGAGGGACAGGGGATACGAAAAACTGTTTTTT
CASSQVRDRGYEKLFF
>TRBV19|NA|TRBJ1-6|NA
TGTGCCAGTAGTATTGGGATTCGGTTAAGCTCCTATAATTCACCCCTCCACTTT
CASSIGIRLSSYNSPLHF
>TRBV7-6|TRBD2|TRBJ2-5|NA
TGTGCCAGCAGTTTGGGCGTAGCGGGAGGGACCGAGACCCAGTACTTC
CASSLGVAGGTETQYF